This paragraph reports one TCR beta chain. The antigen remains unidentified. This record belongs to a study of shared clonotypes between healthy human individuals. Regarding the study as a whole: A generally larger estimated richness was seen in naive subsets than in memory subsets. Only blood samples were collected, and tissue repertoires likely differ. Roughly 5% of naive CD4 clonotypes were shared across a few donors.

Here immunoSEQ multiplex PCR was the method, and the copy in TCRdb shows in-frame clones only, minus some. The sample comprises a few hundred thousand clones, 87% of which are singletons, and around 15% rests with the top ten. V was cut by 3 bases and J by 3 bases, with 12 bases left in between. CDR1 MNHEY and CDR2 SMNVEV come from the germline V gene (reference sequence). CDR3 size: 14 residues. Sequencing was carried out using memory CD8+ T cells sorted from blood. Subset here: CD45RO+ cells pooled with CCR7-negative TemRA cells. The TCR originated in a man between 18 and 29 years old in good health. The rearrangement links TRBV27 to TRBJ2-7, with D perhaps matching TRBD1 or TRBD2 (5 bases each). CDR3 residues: CASSFGGAVYEQYF. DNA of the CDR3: TGTGCCAGCAGTTTTGGGGGAGCCGTCTACGAGCAGTACTTC.